The rows below give T cell receptor beta chains drawn from one sample of a study of beta chain features in type 1 diabetes. Assay: immunoSEQ multiplex PCR; the TCRdb copy retains only in-frame clones and omits some. There are roughly 330,000 clones in the sample; approximately 13% occur only once, and roughly 0.015% lies in the top ten. Input material: naive CD4+ T cells from blood. The receptors come from a woman aged 18-30 years with type 1 diabetes. Each CDR3 is given with its conserved first and last residue. D genes are given only for firm matches. Some rows have no size entry. The others give once, few or many, or a class for an expanded clone.

TRBJ2-1,TRBV7-9,few,TRBD2,TGTGCCAGCAGCAAGACTAGCGGGAGCGGAGGTGGGAATTGGTTCTTC,CASSKTSGSGGGNWFF
TRBJ2-1,TRBV7-2,few,TRBD2,TGTGCCAGCAGCCAGGCTCTGCCAGCGGGAGGGCCTCAGTTCTTC,CASSQALPAGGPQFF
TRBJ1-2,TRBV28,NA,TRBD1,TGTGCCAGCAGTTCTGACAGGGGACTTAACTATGGCTACACCTTC,CASSSDRGLNYGYTF
TRBJ1-2,TRBV6-1,few,NA,TGTGCCAGCAGTGAACGATCCGGAGTCGGCTACACCTTC,CASSERSGVGYTF
TRBJ1-2,TRBV29-1,NA,TRBD1,TGCAGCGCAGGGGGCCCCGCTAACTATGGCTACACCTTC,CSAGGPANYGYTF
TRBJ2-1,TRBV29-1,many,NA,TGCAGCGCACGCATGGGGGGTGGAGGCAATGAGCAGTTCTTC,CSARMGGGGNEQFF
TRBJ2-1,TRBV28,NA,NA,TGTGCCAGCAGTTCGGACAGATACAATGAGCAGTTCTTC,CASSSDRYNEQFF
TRBJ2-5,TRBV10-2,few,TRBD2,TGCGCCACGGGGACTAGCGCGTACCAAGAGACCCAGTACTTC,CATGTSAYQETQYF
TRBJ2-5,TRBV7-9,NA,TRBD1,TGTGCCAGCAGTGCCCGTCAGAACAGGGGGCTGGAGACCCAGTACTTC,CASSARQNRGLETQYF
TRBJ2-2,TRBV4-1,NA,TRBD2,TGCGCCAGCAGCCAACTTCCCCTTGGGCTAGCGGGTAAATCGGACACCGGGGAGCTGTTTTTT,CASSQLPLGLAGKSDTGELFF
TRBJ2-5,TRBV6-1,NA,TRBD2,TGTGCCAGCAGTGAAGCGGCGGGAGGGGAGACCCAGTACTTC,CASSEAAGGETQYF
TRBJ1-2,TRBV7-9,few,NA,TGTGCCAGCAGCTTGGATCAGGGTTCTAACTATGGCTACACCTTC,CASSLDQGSNYGYTF
TRBJ2-3,TRBV30,NA,TRBD1,TGTGCCTGGAGATCGGGACAGGGCACAGATACGCAGTATTTT,CAWRSGQGTDTQYF
TRBJ2-7,TRBV21-1,NA,NA,TGTGCCAGCAGCAAAGGAGGCGGGAGCTTCGACGAGCAGTACTTC,CASSKGGGSFDEQYF
TRBJ2-3,TRBV7-2,few,NA,TGTGCCAGCAGCTTAGTGGGACAAGGGTCAAGTGATACGCAGTATTTT,CASSLVGQGSSDTQYF
TRBJ2-7,TRBV7-2,few,TRBD1,TGTGCCAGCAGCCGGGGACAGGGGACCTACGAGCAGTACTTC,CASSRGQGTYEQYF
TRBJ1-2,TRBV19,NA,NA,TGTGCCAGTAGTATCGGTACCATCAAGGGGTATGGCTACACCTTC,CASSIGTIKGYGYTF
TRBJ2-2,TRBV11-3,few,TRBD2,TGTGCCAGCAGCTTAGCGGGAGGGCCTCCCGGGGAGCTGTTTTTT,CASSLAGGPPGELFF
TRBJ2-7,TRBV2,NA,TRBD2,TGTGCCAGCAGGGATCGGCGGGAGGGCCAAGAAGAGATGTACTTC,CASRDRREGQEEMYF
TRBJ1-2,TRBV30,NA,NA,TGTGCCTGGAGTTTCCTCCAGGGGATAGGTCGGGGCTACACCTTC,CAWSFLQGIGRGYTF
TRBJ2-3,TRBV7-2,NA,TRBD2,TGTGCCAGCAGCTTAGCGCGGCGGGGGGGAGATACGCAGTATTTT,CASSLARRGGDTQYF
TRBJ2-1,TRBV28,few,TRBD2,TGTGCCAGCAGTGCAACTAGCGGGATTAGGAATGAGCAGTTCTTC,CASSATSGIRNEQFF
TRBJ2-1,TRBV7-8,few,TRBD2,TGTGCCAGCAGCTCCAGGACTAGCCTCAGGTACAATGAGCAGTTCTTC,CASSSRTSLRYNEQFF
TRBJ2-7,TRBV5-4,NA,TRBD1,TGTGCCAGCAGCCCCGAGGACAGGGCATACTCCTACGAGCAGTACTTC,CASSPEDRAYSYEQYF
TRBJ1-1,TRBV7-9,NA,TRBD1,TGTGCCAGCAGCTTCACTCAGGGGGCAGGTAGAACTGAAGCTTTCTTT,CASSFTQGAGRTEAFF
TRBJ2-4,TRBV5-1,few,NA,TGCGCCAGCAGCCCCCTCCTTAGTCTAGCCAAAAACATTCAGTACTTC,CASSPLLSLAKNIQYF
TRBJ2-5,TRBV9,NA,TRBD2,TGTGCCAGCAGCGTAGGACTAGCGAATTCCCAAGAGACCCAGTACTTC,CASSVGLANSQETQYF
TRBJ2-5,TRBV29-1,many,NA,TGCAGCGTTGAAGAGGGCAGCGGGCCTGTCTGGGAGACCCAGTACTTC,CSVEEGSGPVWETQYF
TRBJ2-1,TRBV5-4,few,TRBD1,TGTGCCAGCAGAAGTGGACAGGGGACTTTCGATGAGCAGTTCTTC,CASRSGQGTFDEQFF
TRBJ2-1,TRBV27,NA,TRBD2,TGTGCCAGCAGTTTAAAGGCGGGAGGGCTTTTATCGCTCACGGCCGAGCAGTTCTTC,CASSLKAGGLLSLTAEQFF
TRBJ2-3,TRBV29-1,many,NA,TGCAGCGTCGCCCTTCAGGGAAGCACAGATACGCAGTATTTT,CSVALQGSTDTQYF
TRBJ1-2,TRBV4-1,few,TRBD1,TGCGCCAGCAGCCAAGAGCCGGGACAGGGCCGTGGCTACACCTTC,CASSQEPGQGRGYTF
TRBJ2-3,TRBV11-2,NA,TRBD2,TGTGCCAGCAGCTTCCGTTTGGGGGACTATCCCTTGGGTACGCAGTATTTT,CASSFRLGDYPLGTQYF
TRBJ2-1,TRBV29-1,few,NA,TGCAGCGTCCGAGGTAAGAGCGGCTCCTACAATGAGCAGTTCTTC,CSVRGKSGSYNEQFF
TRBJ1-1,TRBV5-1,few,NA,TGCGCCAGCAGCTTGGCCCTTCGGGGTTTGAACACTGAAGCTTTCTTT,CASSLALRGLNTEAFF
TRBJ2-1,TRBV19,NA,NA,TGTGCCAGTAGTAGCGGAGAGGGACAGTTCTTC,CASSSGEGQFF
TRBJ1-1,TRBV10-3,NA,NA,TGTGCCATCAGTTCCACGGAGAGGAACACTGAAGCTTTCTTT,CAISSTERNTEAFF
TRBJ2-1,TRBV7-2,few,TRBD1,TGTGCCAGCAGCTTAGCGCTGGGACAGGGCAGGAATGAGCAGTTCTTC,CASSLALGQGRNEQFF
TRBJ2-5,TRBV29-1,few,TRBD1,TGCAGCGCTGAAGACAGGGGGTACCAAGAGACCCAGTACTTC,CSAEDRGYQETQYF
TRBJ2-3,TRBV2,few,TRBD1,TGTGCCAGCATCGCACAGGGGGCTAGCACAGATACGCAGTATTTT,CASIAQGASTDTQYF
TRBJ2-2,TRBV9,NA,NA,TGTGCCAGCAGCGTAGGTCCGTACACCGGGGAGCTGTTTTTT,CASSVGPYTGELFF
TRBJ1-1,TRBV28,few,TRBD1,TGTGCCAGCAGTACAGGGGGCAGGAGCACTGAAGCTTTCTTT,CASSTGGRSTEAFF
TRBJ1-1,TRBV9,NA,TRBD1,TGTGCCAGCAGCGTAGCAAAAGGGGGCTGGGCTTTCTTT,CASSVAKGGWAFF
TRBJ1-2,TRBV5-4,few,NA,TGTGCCAGCAGCTTGGTTAGGGCGGGCTATGGCTACACCTTC,CASSLVRAGYGYTF
TRBJ1-2,TRBV19,NA,NA,TGTGCCAGTAGTATAATGACAGGCCCCTATGGCTACACCTTC,CASSIMTGPYGYTF
TRBJ2-7,TRBV5-1,NA,NA,TGCGCCAGCAGCTTGGCCCCAACCTACGAGCAGTACTTC,CASSLAPTYEQYF
TRBJ2-6,TRBV6-5,NA,TRBD1,TGTGCCAGCAGTTACTCGACAGGGAACGGGGCCAACGTCCTGACTTTC,CASSYSTGNGANVLTF
TRBJ2-6,TRBV19,NA,NA,TGTGCCAGTACCCGTCGAGGAATCCGCAACTCTGGGGCCAACGTCCTGACTTTC,CASTRRGIRNSGANVLTF
TRBJ1-2,TRBV18,few,NA,TGTGCCAGCTCACGAAGGGGTGACGGCTACACCTTC,CASSRRGDGYTF
TRBJ1-5,TRBV11-2,NA,NA,TGTGCCAGCAGCGGGAGCCCCAATCAGCCCCAGCATTTT,CASSGSPNQPQHF
TRBJ2-7,TRBV6-1,few,TRBD2,TGTGCCAGCCGGGGGGGCACCGAGCAGTACTTC,CASRGGTEQYF
TRBJ2-7,TRBV11-2,NA,NA,TGTGCCAGCAGCTTACTCTACGAGCAGTACTTC,CASSLLYEQYF
TRBJ2-3,TRBV5-1,NA,TRBD1,TGCGCCAGCAGCTCCCGGACAGGGTCGACCACCACAGATACGCAGTATTTT,CASSSRTGSTTTDTQYF
TRBJ1-2,TRBV5-1,NA,NA,TGCGCCAGCAGCTTGGGACAGGCCCTCGGGGGCTACACCTTC,CASSLGQALGGYTF
TRBJ2-3,TRBV30,few,TRBD1,TGTGCCTGGAGACAGGGGGCCACAGATACGCAGTATTTT,CAWRQGATDTQYF